Listed below are T cell receptor beta chains from one sample, sequenced in a study of cytomegalovirus exposure and HLA in healthy donors. Measured with immunoSEQ multiplex PCR; TCRdb has only the in-frame clones, and not every one. Among roughly 140,000 clones, less than 65% were seen once, and the ten largest hold under 3%. Sequenced material: PBMCs. The receptors derive from a woman aged 30 to 39 in good health and CMV-seropositive. Both conserved end residues are part of each CDR3. A D gene is named only where the DNA matches it firmly. Size values are once, few and many counts, or a class for expanded clones, and some rows have none.

cdr3_aa | cdr3_nt | clone_size | j_call | d_call | v_call
CASSRIDRAGYTF | TGTGCCAGCTCCCGGATCGACAGGGCCGGCTACACCTTC | - | TRBJ1-2 | TRBD1 | TRBV18
CASRKSGSGELFF | TGTGCCAGCAGAAAATCAGGGTCCGGGGAGCTGTTTTTT | - | TRBJ2-2 | - | TRBV28
CASSRTRLRGIGEKLFF | TGCGCCAGCAGCCGCACTCGCCTTCGGGGGATCGGTGAAAAACTGTTTTTT | few | TRBJ1-4 | - | TRBV4-1
CASSLIQGVYGYTF | TGCGCCAGCAGCTTGATACAGGGAGTGTATGGCTACACCTTC | - | TRBJ1-2 | - | TRBV5-1
CASSGGQRQETQYF | TGTGCCAGCAGCGGAGGACAGCGGCAAGAGACCCAGTACTTC | - | TRBJ2-5 | - | TRBV9
CASSLAAEAFF | TGTGCCAGCAGCTTGGCCGCTGAAGCTTTCTTT | - | TRBJ1-1 | - | TRBV5-5
CASNLGQGRYSPLHF | TGTGCCAGCAACTTAGGACAGGGAAGGTATTCACCCCTCCACTTT | few | TRBJ1-6 | TRBD1 | TRBV13
CASSWDDRVNYGYTF | TGCGCCAGCAGCTGGGATGACAGAGTTAACTATGGCTACACCTTC | - | TRBJ1-2 | - | TRBV5-1
CASSIETGTRNTQYF | TGTGCCAGTAGTATAGAAACCGGGACAAGGAATACGCAGTATTTT | few | TRBJ2-3 | - | TRBV19
CASSTLGGYEQYF | TGTGCCAGCAGCACCCTCGGGGGCTACGAGCAGTACTTC | - | TRBJ2-7 | - | TRBV7-9
CASSPLAGGMDEQFF | TGCGCCAGCAGCCCCCTAGCGGGGGGCATGGATGAGCAGTTCTTC | once | TRBJ2-1 | TRBD2 | TRBV4-1
CASSITGAYEQYF | TGTGCCAGTAGTATAACAGGAGCCTACGAGCAGTACTTC | - | TRBJ2-7 | - | TRBV19
CASAGPSYEQYF | TGCGCCAGCGCCGGTCCTTCCTACGAGCAGTACTTC | - | TRBJ2-7 | - | TRBV5-1
CASSLLTANTEAFF | TGTGCCAGCAGCTTATTAACAGCGAACACTGAAGCTTTCTTT | few | TRBJ1-1 | - | TRBV13
CASSWGQGPTDTQYF | TGTGCCAGCAGTTGGGGACAGGGGCCCACAGATACGCAGTATTTT | - | TRBJ2-3 | TRBD1 | TRBV28
CATRITGASNQPQHF | TGTGCCACCCGGATCACAGGGGCGAGCAATCAGCCCCAGCATTTT | - | TRBJ1-5 | TRBD1 | TRBV25-1
CAIRGGNTEAFF | TGTGCCATAAGAGGAGGGAACACTGAAGCTTTCTTT | - | TRBJ1-1 | - | TRBV28
CASSNTWDRENTEAFF | TGTGCCAGCAGCAATACGTGGGACAGGGAGAACACTGAAGCTTTCTTT | - | TRBJ1-1 | - | TRBV21-1
CATFEGQGHNEQFF | TGTGCCACCTTCGAGGGACAAGGGCACAATGAGCAGTTCTTC | few | TRBJ2-1 | - | TRBV15
CASSVQGAIDSPLHF | TGTGCCAGCAGTGTTCAGGGGGCGATAGATTCACCCCTCCACTTT | - | TRBJ1-6 | TRBD1 | TRBV2
CASRELAKPYNEQFF | TGTGCCAGCAGAGAACTAGCGAAACCTTACAATGAGCAGTTCTTC | - | TRBJ2-1 | TRBD2 | TRBV2
CASSPPKTAYGYTF | TGTGCCAGCTCACCACCCAAGACTGCCTATGGCTACACCTTC | - | TRBJ1-2 | - | TRBV18